This T cell receptor beta chain was sequenced in a study of T cells in Graves' hyperthyroidism and ophthalmopathy. Ten or more counts support this clonotype. The investigators amplified TCR beta CDR3 regions from RNA transcripts. The study used the HTBI primer set for a first-round RT-PCR of the TCR CDR3. TCRdb recomputed calls from the multiplex PCR reads with MiXCR, one row per CDR3 protein. Of around 450,000 distinct CDR3 sequences listed, 15% to 17% were seen once; the top ten hold around 7.7%. The trim removed 10 bases at V and 1 base at J, leaving 11 bases unmatched. This CDR3 has 16 amino acids. Germline loops: CDR1 MNHNS, CDR2 SASEGT.

The J gene is TRBJ1-2, the V gene TRBV6-1; 11 bases fit TRBD1. Sample: blood. This receptor was obtained from a young woman with Graves' hyperthyroidism. CDR3 in amino acids: CATYEPDRGHNYGYTF. DNA of the CDR3: TGTGCCACCTATGAACCGGACAGGGGGCATAACTATGGCTACACCTTC.